Reported below is one TCR beta chain. Diagnosis of hyperthyroidism was new in patients aged 18 to 65, and its duration was under 2 months. Fresh peripheral blood, approximately 10 ml, was the source of the PBMCs. The source material, RNA transcripts, was used to amplify TCR beta CDR3 regions. The HTBI set primed first-round TCR CDR3 RT-PCR. TCRdb used MiXCR to reprocess the multiplex PCR reads, holding one entry per CDR3 protein. Among under 350,000 distinct CDR3 sequences listed, 15% to 20% were seen once. The length of the CDR3 is 14 residues. Trimming removed 0 bases from V and 4 bases from J; junction bases left unmatched: 4. Germline CDR1 DFQATT, CDR2 SNEGSKA (reference sequence). This sample stems from a study of T cells in Graves' hyperthyroidism and ophthalmopathy.

This rearrangement joins TRBV20-1 to TRBJ2-5, with 8 nucleotides matching TRBD2. The sequence was collected from a woman aged 45-60 years with Graves' hyperthyroidism. The specimen was blood. This CDR3 is CSARDQRETETQYF. CDR3 nucleotide sequence: TGCAGTGCTAGAGATCAGCGGGAGACAGAGACCCAGTACTTC.